The clone carrying this T cell receptor (beta chain) showed up many times. Antigen specificity is unknown. TCR beta CDR3 regions were amplified from RNA transcripts. First-round RT-PCR with HTBI primers amplified the TCR CDR3 region. Using its own MiXCR run on the multiplex PCR reads, TCRdb lists one record per CDR3 protein. The table includes about 300,000 distinct CDR3 sequences, roughly 20% detected once. Patients with ophthalmopathy all had a Clinical Activity Score of at least 3, a NOSPECS grade of at least 4 and duration under 3 months. The germline V gene encodes CDR1 SGHAT and CDR2 FQNNGV. The J segment lost 5 bases and the V segment lost 5 bases, leaving 13 bases of the junction unmatched. The CDR3 totals 17 residues. This entry is derived from a study of T cells in Graves' hyperthyroidism and ophthalmopathy. Across the study: At initial diagnosis, before any treatment had begun, peripheral blood was obtained.

Broader study findings: Most thyroid clonotypes expanded above 0.001 were also detected in blood. Before onset, by a median of approximately 6.8 months, the model predicted ophthalmopathy.

The genes are TRBV11-2 and TRBJ2-2, with TRBD2 matching 8 bases. The sequence was collected from a middle-aged man with Graves' ophthalmopathy. Sequenced material: blood. The DNA of the CDR3 is TGTGCCAGCAGCCCGCGGGAAGCGGGAGAGTATACCGGGGAGCTGTTTTTT. It specifies CASSPREAGEYTGELFF.